This T cell receptor beta chain derives from a study of OX40 agonist ivuxolimab in advanced cancers. Background on the study: Patients were infused with ivuxolimab every 2 weeks at 0.01 to 10 mg/kg.

Using immunoSEQ multiplex PCR, the repertoire was profiled, and TCRdb retains in-frame clones only, with some absent. The sample has around 99,000 clones, 91% seen once. V was clipped by 1 base and J by 8 bases; unmatched bases: 2. Per germline, CDR1 SGHVS and CDR2 FQNEAQ. The CDR3 is 14 residues long. Sampling of blood occurred at baseline, cycle 4 day 1, and cycle 7 day 1. A word on this clone: Its antigen is not known.

General study findings and limits: Among the lowest peripheral clonal expansion occurred in 0.1-3.0 mg/kg partial responders.

The clonotype comes from an adult with an advanced solid tumor such as melanoma, head and neck, liver or kidney cancer. The sequencing used CD4+ or CD8+ T cells sorted from blood, collected in a trial of the OX40 agonist ivuxolimab. The chain has TRBV7-8 and TRBJ1-1, with 12 positions matching TRBD1. The chain's CDR3 is CASSLEGTGGEAFF. In DNA form, the CDR3 reads TGTGCCAGCAGCTTAGAAGGGACAGGGGGCGAAGCTTTCTTT.